A single sample is the source of the 11 T cell receptor beta chains below, sequenced in a study of tumor-infiltrating lymphocytes in glioblastoma multiforme. TCR beta libraries were built from RNA through three nested multiplex PCR rounds using modified ARM-PCR. MiXCR, run by TCRdb on the multiplex PCR reads, gives a single entry per CDR3 protein. This table has under 35,000 distinct CDR3 sequences, around 60% appearing once. The sequenced material came from brain tumor tissue. The origin of the receptors is a male donor with glioblastoma.

Of note for this clonotype: The conserved closing phenylalanine or tryptophan is absent in this CDR3, likely reflecting a read error. The chain links TRBV29-1 to TRBJ2-1, with 7 bases aligning to TRBD2. This CDR3 is built from 14 residues. Germline assignment: CDR1 SQVTM and CDR2 ANQGSEA. The CDR3 protein is CGVVQGGGENEQFL. DNA for the CDR3: TGCGGCGTTGTACAAGGTGGGGGGGAGAATGAGCAGTTCTTA.

To note about this clonotype: A much larger clone differs from this one at a single base, so this may be a read error. The rearrangement links TRBV28 to TRBJ2-1; D remains ambiguous. Germline V lookup: CDR1 MDHEN, CDR2 SYDVKM. The CDR3 sequence is 16 residues long. CDR3 DNA sequence: TGTGTCAGCAACCGGACGGGCGCCGCCTCCTACAATGAGCAGTTCTTC. Translation: CVSNRTGAASYNEQFF.

This clonotype has a single count. Mismatch with germline at one junction end may stem from a read error. The rearrangement links TRBV29-1 to TRBJ2-1; the D is unclear. This CDR3 contains 11 residues. Germline lookup yields CDR1 SQVTM and CDR2 ANQGSEA. CDR3 sequence: CSIEWDNEQFF. The DNA of the CDR3 is TGCAGCATTGAATGGGACAATGAGCAGTTCTTC.

This clonotype was observed once. The V call is TRBV6-6, the J call TRBJ1-5; D not certain. V lost 6 bases and J 3 bases, leaving 18 bases between the germline ends. The CDR3 totals 16 residues. CDR1 is MNHNY and CDR2 is SVGAGI in the germline V gene (reference sequence). The CDR3 DNA sequence: TGTGCCAGCAGCCTCTCGGCGGGAAGAAACAATCAGCCCCAGCATTTT. This encodes CASSLSAGRNNQPQHF.

The rearrangement joins TRBV28 to TRBJ1-1; 7 nucleotides match TRBD1. The CDR3 sequence is 14 residues long. Germline V gene sequence: CDR1 MDHEN, CDR2 SYDVKM. After removal of 2 bases from V and 4 bases from J, the junction contained 4 bases not matched to a gene. CDR3 DNA: TGTGCCAGCAGTTTAAAGCCAGGGGGCACTGAAGCTTTCTTT. As protein: CASSLKPGGTEAFF.

This clonotype was seen at least ten times. This chain connects TRBV10-2 to TRBJ1-3; the D gene is possibly TRBD1 (5 bases). Trimming shortened V by 4 bases and J by 2 bases, and 12 bases separated the two germline ends. Germline V lookup: CDR1 WSHSY, CDR2 SAAADI. The CDR3 is made up of 15 amino acids. CDR3 amino acids: CASSAPDRTGNTIYF. CDR3 sequence (DNA): TGCGCCAGCAGTGCACCTGACAGAACTGGAAACACCATATATTTT.

This sequence joins TRBV11-2 and TRBJ2-2; 12 nucleotides align to TRBD1. Per germline, CDR1 SGHAT and CDR2 FQNNGV. V shed 3 bases, J shed 4 bases, and the junction held 12 bases outside the gene matches. The CDR3 sequence is 19 residues long. The CDR3 DNA sequence: TGTGCCAGCAGCTTTCCCCTCCGGGACAGGGGGCTCGTCACCGGGGAGCTGTTTTTT. As protein: CASSFPLRDRGLVTGELFF.

Details on this clonotype: A single base separates this from a much larger clone, so it may be a read error. This chain joins TRBV10-1 and TRBJ2-7, with a tentative D call TRBD1 (6 bases). Germline assignment: CDR1 WNHNN and CDR2 SYGVQD (reference sequence). Trimming stripped 6 bases from V and 7 bases from J, with 16 bases between. The CDR3 is 13 residues long. The CDR3 region has the DNA TGCGCCAGCAGAAGGGGGACGACGGGGGAGCAGTACTTC. Amino acid sequence: CASRRGTTGEQYF.

The genes are TRBV11-2 and TRBJ1-1; D call uncertain. Germline CDR1 and CDR2: SGHAT and FQNNGV. The CDR3 has 13 amino acids. The V gene lost 5 bases and the J gene lost 0 bases, with 7 bases spanning the gap. CDR3 nucleotide sequence: TGTGCCAGCAGCCGCAGCTTGAACACTGAAGCTTTCTTT. Protein product: CASSRSLNTEAFF.

This clonotype was detected only once. This chain links TRBV29-1 with TRBJ1-5; a weak D match, TRBD1 (5 bases). The CDR3 contains 12 residues. The germline gives CDR1 SQVTM, CDR2 ANQGSEA. Trimming took 6 bases from V and 5 from J, leaving 11 bases between them. The CDR3 sequence is CSVGLNDQPQHF. The CDR3 region has the DNA TGCAGCGTGGGACTAAACGATCAGCCCCAGCATTTT.

As regards this clonotype: A junction end diverges from the germline sequence, so it may reflect a read error. The V call is TRBV19, the J call TRBJ2-7; D call uncertain. The germline V gene encodes CDR1 LNHDA and CDR2 SQIVND (reference sequence). The CDR3 is made up of 15 amino acids. CDR3 in amino acids: CAISSSGAGFYEQYF. CDR3 coding DNA: TGTGCCATTAGTTCTTCCGGAGCAGGCTTCTACGAGCAGTACTTC.